A single sample gave rise to the 9 T cell receptor beta chains below, sequenced in a study of T cell repertoires in cytomegalovirus infection. TCRdb re-analysed the reads in MiXCR, keeping a single row per CDR3 protein. This sample has 200,000 to 300,000 distinct CDR3 sequences, with approximately 8.3% found just once. The sample was PBMCs. These receptors were taken from a human donor in good health (CMV status not recorded). Some clones in this sample may be carry-over from other donors' samples.

In this sample, this clonotype turned up many times. The chain is built from TRBV7-2 and TRBJ1-6; 7 bases line up with TRBD1. Trimming took 5 bases from V and 7 from J; bases not matched to a gene: 5. Germline CDR1 and CDR2: SGHTA and FQGNSA. This CDR3 has 14 residues. CDR3 nucleotides: TGTGCCAGCAGCCGGACAGGCTTGAATTCACCCCTCCACTTT. Translated, it gives CASSRTGLNSPLHF.

This clonotype has only a few counts. The rearrangement uses TRBV12-3 or TRBV12-4 and TRBJ1-1; D possibly corresponds to TRBD1 (5 bases). The CDR3 is 11 residues long. The germline V and J ends were trimmed by 3 bases and 14 bases, with 13 bases remaining between them. CDR3 loop: CASSLIQDFFF. The CDR3 coding sequence is TGTGCCAGCAGTTTGATACAGGACTTCTTCTTT.

This clonotype showed up many times. J is TRBJ2-1 and V is TRBV12-3 or TRBV12-4, with 7 nucleotides matching TRBD1. The trim removed 5 bases at V and 4 bases at J, leaving 5 bases unmatched. The CDR3 contains 14 residues. The CDR3 reads CASSMGQRYNEQFF. The CDR3 DNA is TGTGCCAGCAGTATGGGACAGAGATACAATGAGCAGTTCTTC.

This chain links TRBV28 with TRBJ1-2; 7 nucleotides agree with TRBD1. There are 14 residues in the CDR3. In germline, CDR1 is MDHEN, CDR2 SYDVKM. V lost 7 bases, J lost 5 bases, and 10 bases stayed unmatched. CDR3 sequence: CASTRQGQRYGYTF. CDR3 sequence (DNA): TGTGCCAGCACCCGACAGGGCCAACGGTATGGCTACACCTTC.

V usage is TRBV7-2 and J usage is TRBJ2-7, with D unclear. The length of the CDR3 is 14 residues. V lost 7 bases to trimming and J lost 0 bases, with 13 bases between them. Germline CDR1 SGHTA, CDR2 FQGNSA. CDR3 residues: CASNLSRSSYEQYF. The CDR3 nucleotides are TGTGCCAGCAACTTGAGCAGAAGCTCCTACGAGCAGTACTTC.

Ten or more counts support this clonotype. The chain uses TRBV7-2 and TRBJ1-5, with D unresolved. The CDR3 length is 15 residues. The germline CDR1 and CDR2 sequences are SGHTA and FQGNSA. V was shortened by 4 bases and J by 0 bases, with 10 bases between the two germline ends. The CDR3 nucleotides are TGTGCCAGCAGCTGGAGTACAAATAGCAATCAGCCCCAGCATTTT. It specifies CASSWSTNSNQPQHF.

This clonotype occurred many times. This chain links TRBV7-2 with TRBJ1-5; D gene uncertain. Trimming left V 2 bases short and J 0 bases short, with 11 bases between. CDR1 is SGHTA, CDR2 FQGNSA, per germline. The CDR3 contains 16 residues. Here the CDR3 reads CASSLSGQYSNQPQHF. CDR3 DNA sequence: TGTGCCAGCAGCTTAAGTGGCCAGTATAGCAATCAGCCCCAGCATTTT.

This clonotype showed up many times. The chain joins TRBV7-8 to TRBJ2-7; TRBD2 matches 7 bases. With V trimmed by 3 bases and J by 0 bases, 5 bases remained unmatched. Germline V gives CDR1 SGHVS, CDR2 FQNEAQ. CDR3 length: 15 residues. The CDR3: CASSLGGSSSYEQYF. The CDR3 region has the DNA TGTGCCAGCAGCTTGGGCGGGAGTAGCTCCTACGAGCAGTACTTC.

In this sample, this clonotype turned up many times. The chain carries TRBV7-2 and TRBJ1-2; D remains ambiguous. V lost 5 bases to trimming and J lost 4 bases, with 14 bases between them. This CDR3 has 14 amino acids. Looked up from germline, CDR1 is SGHTA and CDR2 is FQGNSA. The CDR3 bases are TGTGCCAGCAGCCCATTCAGCCGGGCCTATGGCTACACCTTC. Translation: CASSPFSRAYGYTF.